A selection of T cell receptor beta chains follows, all from one sample in a study of blood T cell repertoires in COVID-19. Sequencing was performed with immunoSEQ multiplex PCR; in TCRdb, only in-frame clones are kept and a portion is missing. The sample consists of around 300,000 clones, around 85% of them appearing once. Sample: peripheral blood. These receptors were obtained from a woman in her 50s with active or convalescent COVID-19. Each CDR3 is given with its conserved first and last residue.

TRBV7-3	TRBJ2-2	CASSDGTSTGELFF
TRBV25-1	TRBJ2-2	CASSDRLNTGELFF
TRBV5-1	TRBJ2-5	CASSPAPGQGAGITQYF
TRBV28	TRBJ2-5	CASSWTSGNQETQYF
TRBV12-3/TRBV12-4	TRBJ1-2	CASSLGDRGWAFF
TRBV7-2	TRBJ1-5	CASSSQGADQPQHF
TRBV5-4	TRBJ2-5	CASSPTHRVGQETQYF
TRBV19	TRBJ2-3	CASRTSPIDTQYF
TRBV6-5	TRBJ2-7	CASNRGQDYEQYF
TRBV6-5	TRBJ2-1	CASSYLLAGVNEQFF
TRBV4-1	TRBJ2-1	CASSSPALGQDHNEQFF
TRBV21-1	TRBJ2-5	CASSVGSNSGRAAETQYF
TRBV5-8	TRBJ2-3	CASSPKVAVGVTDTQYF
TRBV7-2	TRBJ1-5	CASSLGGGSNQPQHF
TRBV2	TRBJ1-1	CASEVTGETEAFF
TRBV18	TRBJ1-2	CASSPRQGRVYGYTF
TRBV11-1	TRBJ2-7	CASSFLAGEESYEQYF
TRBV28	TRBJ1-2	CASSFGGGYGYTF
TRBV28	TRBJ1-2	CASRPGTGGYGYTF
TRBV20-1	TRBJ1-5	CSARGPGAQHF
TRBV9	TRBJ1-1	CASSLGTGSTEAFF
TRBV2	TRBJ1-2	CASEGDRDGTGYTF
TRBV5-1	TRBJ1-1	CASSLSGQGMRGTEAFF
TRBV5-5	TRBJ1-1	CASSWPSGASAEAFF
TRBV5-4	TRBJ1-3	CASSPQGVDGNTIYF
TRBV7-2	TRBJ2-1	CASSPGTSGRATEQFF